This entry lists 11 T cell receptor beta chains sequenced from one sample in a study of a mutant IDH1 vaccine in newly diagnosed glioma. The table came from immunoSEQ multiplex PCR; TCRdb's copy has only in-frame clones and leaves some out. There are more than 55,000 clones in the sample; about four fifths occur only once, and 3% to 4.5% lies in the top ten. No antigen has been identified for these receptors. The time point was: week 11, during vaccination. It was 300 ug of mutant IDH1 20-mer peptide that made up each vaccine dose, given with topical imiquimod. The source was PBMCs, collected from a glioma patient whose treatment included an IDH1 peptide vaccine. The receptors here all came from a man aged 30-40 years with glioma.

The chain carries TRBV27 and TRBJ2-7; TRBD1 agrees at 9 bases. The germline gives CDR1 MNHEY, CDR2 SMNVEV (reference sequence). The CDR3 is 14 residues long. J gave up 2 bases and V 5 bases, and 4 bases lay outside the gene matches. Written as DNA, the CDR3 is TGTGCCAGCAGTCCCCGGACAGGGGCCTACGAGCAGTACTTC. Protein sequence: CASSPRTGAYEQYF.

This sequence joins TRBV7-6 and TRBJ1-1; a weak D match, TRBD1 (6 bases). CDR1 is SGHVS, CDR2 FNYEAQ, per germline. The CDR3 has 15 residues. Trimming stripped 5 bases from V and 1 base from J, with 14 bases between. The CDR3 coding sequence is TGTGCCAGCAGCCCTGGGGGGGCGGGGAACACTGAAGCTTTCTTT. Translated, it gives CASSPGGAGNTEAFF.

This chain links TRBV11-2 with TRBJ2-4; D might be TRBD1 or TRBD2, each matching 5 bases. The CDR3 is 19 residues long. Per the germline V gene, CDR1 is SGHAT and CDR2 is FQNNGV. The V and J ends lost 5 bases and 3 bases respectively, with 26 bases between them. This CDR3 reads CASSRGPYEGEAGKNIQYF. The CDR3 DNA is TGTGCCAGCAGCCGGGGCCCCTACGAGGGAGAGGCCGGCAAAAACATTCAGTACTTC.

V and J are TRBV7-3 and TRBJ2-7; D perhaps matches TRBD2 (5 bases). Germline CDR1 reads SGHTA; CDR2 reads FQGTGA. The CDR3 has 13 amino acids. The ends were cut back, 5 bases at V and 3 bases at J, with 11 bases in the middle. CDR3 amino acids: CASSGSGNYEQYF. The CDR3 DNA is TGTGCCAGCAGCGGATCCGGGAACTACGAGCAGTACTTC.

The J gene is TRBJ2-7, the V gene TRBV18, with a tentative D call TRBD1 (6 bases). The CDR3 has 15 residues. V gave up 1 base and J gave up 2 bases, with 12 bases separating them. Per the germline V gene, CDR1 is KGHSH and CDR2 is LQKENI. CDR3 residues: CASSPRVQGAYEQYF. CDR3 in DNA: TGTGCCAGCTCACCACGGGTACAGGGAGCCTACGAGCAGTACTTC.

The chain has TRBV5-6 and TRBJ1-2; tentatively, D is TRBD1 (6 bases). Per germline, CDR1 SGHDT and CDR2 YYEEEE. V lost 2 bases, J lost 8 bases, and 13 bases lay in between. The CDR3 runs to 13 residues. The CDR3 loop is CASSFESQGGYTF. CDR3 bases: TGTGCCAGCAGCTTTGAGTCCCAGGGGGGCTACACCTTC.

This chain uses TRBV5-1 with TRBJ1-2; 9 bases fit TRBD1. V lost 4 bases to trimming and J lost 5 bases; unmatched junction nucleotides: 6. The CDR3 has 14 residues. Germline CDR1 is SGHRS and CDR2 is YFSETQ. CDR3 amino acids: CASSPGQGEYGYTF. DNA of the CDR3: TGCGCCAGCAGCCCGGGACAGGGAGAATATGGCTACACCTTC. Supplemented by reference TRBV5-1 and TRBJ1-2, the full variable domain reads KAGVTQTPRYLIKTRGQQVTLSCSPISGHRSVSWYQQTPGQGLQFLFEYFSETQRNKGNFPGRFSGRQFSNSRSEMNVSTLELGDSALYLCASSPGQGEYGYTFGSGTRLTVV.

The V call is TRBV5-1, the J call TRBJ2-1; 9 positions agree with TRBD2. J lost 5 bases, V lost 1 base, and 1 base had no gene match. In germline, CDR1 is SGHRS, CDR2 YFSETQ. CDR3 length: 14 amino acids. The CDR3 nucleotides read TGCGCCAGCAGCTTGACTAGCGGGCACAATGAGCAGTTCTTC. Encoded protein: CASSLTSGHNEQFF.

V is TRBV5-1 and J is TRBJ2-7, with 9 bases matching TRBD1. Germline V gene sequence: CDR1 SGHRS, CDR2 YFSETQ. The CDR3 is made up of 13 amino acids. Germline trimming cut 3 bases from V and 6 bases from J; bases unmatched to any gene: 4. The CDR3 sequence is CASSWGQGAEQYF. In nucleotides, the CDR3 is TGCGCCAGCAGCTGGGGACAGGGCGCCGAGCAGTACTTC.

Written as DNA, the CDR3 is TGTGCCAGTAGTATTTCGGGGACAGGGCAAGGAGAGCAGTTCTTC. Translated: CASSISGTGQGEQFF. J is TRBJ2-1 and V is TRBV19; 9 bases map to TRBD1. Germline lookup yields CDR1 LNHDA and CDR2 SQIVND (reference sequence). J was trimmed by 10 bases and V by 3 bases; bases with no gene match: 10. This CDR3 spans 15 amino acids.

V and J are TRBV5-1 and TRBJ2-3; possible D gene TRBD2, 5 bases. Germline lookup yields CDR1 SGHRS and CDR2 YFSETQ. Deletions cut 5 bases from V and 0 bases from J, with 10 bases between. The CDR3 totals 14 residues. Here the CDR3 reads CASRGGQSTDTQYF. CDR3 bases: TGCGCCAGCAGAGGAGGCCAAAGCACAGATACGCAGTATTTT.